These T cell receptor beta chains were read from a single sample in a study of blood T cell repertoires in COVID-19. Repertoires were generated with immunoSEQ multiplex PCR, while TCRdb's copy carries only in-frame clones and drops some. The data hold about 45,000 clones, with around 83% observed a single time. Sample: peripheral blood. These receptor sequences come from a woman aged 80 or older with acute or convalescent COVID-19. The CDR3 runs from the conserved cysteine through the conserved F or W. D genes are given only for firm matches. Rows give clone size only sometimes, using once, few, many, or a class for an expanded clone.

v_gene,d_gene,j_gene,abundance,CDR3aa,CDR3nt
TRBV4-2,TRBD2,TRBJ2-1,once,CASSALLGGGASEQFF,TGTGCCAGCAGCGCCCTCCTCGGCGGGGGGGCCAGTGAGCAGTTCTTC
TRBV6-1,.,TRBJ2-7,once,CASSELGAGTYEQYF,TGTGCCAGCAGTGAATTAGGGGCAGGGACCTACGAGCAGTACTTC
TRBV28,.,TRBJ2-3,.,CASSLYTDTQYF,TGTGCCAGCAGCCTATACACAGATACGCAGTATTTT
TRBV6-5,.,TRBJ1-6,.,CASSYSNTINSPLHF,TGTGCCAGCAGTTACTCGAACACGATTAATTCACCCCTCCACTTT
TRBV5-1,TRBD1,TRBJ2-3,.,CASSRGTAISTDTQYF,TGCGCCAGCAGCCGTGGGACAGCAATATCCACAGATACGCAGTATTTT
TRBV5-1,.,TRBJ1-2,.,CASSQDSGPYYGYTF,TGCGCCAGCAGCCAGGACAGCGGTCCATACTATGGCTACACCTTC
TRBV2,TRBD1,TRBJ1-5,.,CASSVGQGRGQPQHF,TGTGCCAGCAGCGTAGGACAGGGGCGCGGGCAGCCCCAGCATTTT
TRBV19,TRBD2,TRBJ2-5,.,CATETSGQETQYF,TGTGCCACCGAGACTAGCGGGCAAGAGACCCAGTACTTC
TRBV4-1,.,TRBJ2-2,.,CASSQAGVRDTGELFF,TGCGCCAGCAGCCAAGCGGGGGTTAGGGACACCGGGGAGCTGTTTTTT
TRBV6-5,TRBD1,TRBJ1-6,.,CASNGQGNNSPLHF,TGTGCCAGCAATGGACAGGGCAATAATTCACCCCTCCACTTT
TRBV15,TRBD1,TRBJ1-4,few,CATSRDRGDRDEKLFF,TGTGCCACCAGCAGAGATAGGGGGGACAGGGATGAAAAACTGTTTTTT
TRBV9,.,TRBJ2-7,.,CASSVGWGGRSYEQYF,TGTGCCAGCAGCGTAGGCTGGGGGGGGCGATCCTACGAGCAGTACTTC
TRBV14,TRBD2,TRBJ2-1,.,CASSPGLAGIWQFF,TGTGCCAGCAGCCCCGGACTAGCCGGGATTTGGCAGTTCTTC
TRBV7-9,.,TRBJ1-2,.,CASSLDFSLADGYTF,TGTGCCAGCAGCTTAGATTTCTCGCTGGCTGATGGCTACACCTTC
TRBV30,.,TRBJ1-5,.,CAWSVIQNQPQHF,TGTGCCTGGAGTGTAATACAGAATCAGCCCCAGCATTTT
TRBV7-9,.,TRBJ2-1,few,CASSLVVVEEQFF,TGTGCCAGCAGCTTAGTTGTGGTGGAGGAGCAGTTCTTC
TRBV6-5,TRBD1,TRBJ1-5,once,CASSKTGGWQPQHF,TGTGCCAGCAGTAAAACAGGGGGCTGGCAGCCCCAGCATTTT
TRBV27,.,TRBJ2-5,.,CASSLGQSQETQYF,TGTGCCAGCAGTTTAGGACAGTCACAAGAGACCCAGTACTTC
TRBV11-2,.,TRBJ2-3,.,CASSLGQVTQYF,TGTGCCAGCAGCTTAGGGCAGGTTACGCAGTATTTT
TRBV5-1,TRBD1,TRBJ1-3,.,CASSMGQDIVGNTIYF,TGCGCCAGCAGCATGGGACAGGACATTGTAGGAAACACCATATATTTT
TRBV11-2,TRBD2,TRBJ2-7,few,CASSLDRLAGAGEQYF,TGTGCCAGCAGCTTAGACCGACTAGCGGGGGCCGGGGAGCAGTACTTC
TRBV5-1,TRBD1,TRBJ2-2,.,CASSFQGVGELFF,TGCGCCAGCAGCTTCCAGGGGGTAGGGGAGCTGTTTTTT
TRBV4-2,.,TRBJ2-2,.,CASSHLRTGELFF,TGTGCCAGCAGCCATTTACGGACCGGGGAGCTGTTTTTT
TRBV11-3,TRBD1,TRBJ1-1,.,CASSKNGGQLGTTEAFF,TGTGCCAGCAGCAAGAACGGGGGACAGCTAGGTACCACTGAAGCTTTCTTT
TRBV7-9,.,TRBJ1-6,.,CASSRFGGSNSPLHF,TGTGCCAGCAGCCGTTTTGGGGGGAGTAATTCACCCCTCCACTTT
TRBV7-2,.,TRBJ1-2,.,CASSPQASQRYGYTF,TGTGCCAGCAGCCCTCAGGCCAGCCAACGGTATGGCTACACCTTC
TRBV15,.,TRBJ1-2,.,CATSRDQQTTANYGYTF,TGTGCCACCAGCAGAGATCAACAGACCACCGCTAACTATGGCTACACCTTC
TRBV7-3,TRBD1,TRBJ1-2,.,CASSSTGTGVGYGYTF,TGTGCCAGCAGCAGCACCGGGACAGGGGTTGGCTATGGCTACACCTTC
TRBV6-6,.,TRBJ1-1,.,CASSYSAGASDTEAFF,TGTGCCAGCAGTTACTCGGCAGGGGCGTCAGACACTGAAGCTTTCTTT
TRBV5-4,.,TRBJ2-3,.,CASSLLSDTQYF,TGTGCCAGCAGCTTGTTATCGGATACGCAGTATTTT
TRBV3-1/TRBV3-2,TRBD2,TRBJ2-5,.,CASSPTSGARETQYF,TGTGCCAGCAGCCCCACTAGCGGGGCTCGTGAGACCCAGTACTTC
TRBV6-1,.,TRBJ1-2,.,CASSEDGGAVYGYTF,TGTGCCAGCAGTGAAGATGGGGGCGCTGTCTATGGCTACACCTTC
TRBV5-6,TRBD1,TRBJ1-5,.,CASSSGQQSHNQPQHF,TGTGCCAGCAGCTCGGGACAGCAAAGCCACAATCAGCCCCAGCATTTT
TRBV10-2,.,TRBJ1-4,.,CASSESGGEEKLFF,TGCGCCAGCAGTGAGTCGGGGGGGGAGGAAAAACTGTTTTTT
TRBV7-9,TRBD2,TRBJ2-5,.,CASSNGLAGGKETQYF,TGTGCCAGCAGCAACGGACTAGCGGGGGGAAAAGAGACCCAGTACTTC
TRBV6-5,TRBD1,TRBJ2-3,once,CASRGQGRTDTQYF,TGTGCCAGCAGAGGACAGGGCCGCACAGATACGCAGTATTTT
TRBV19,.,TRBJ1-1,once,CASSIDRSLTEAFF,TGTGCCAGTAGTATAGATAGATCCCTCACTGAAGCTTTCTTT
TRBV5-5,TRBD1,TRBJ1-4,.,CASSRQGDTTNEKLFF,TGTGCCAGCTCGAGACAGGGAGATACAACTAATGAAAAACTGTTTTTT
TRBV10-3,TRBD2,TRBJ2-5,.,CAIGASGGMETQYF,TGTGCCATCGGAGCCAGCGGGGGGATGGAGACCCAGTACTTC
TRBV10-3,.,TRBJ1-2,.,CATTGEIDSNYGYTF,TGTGCCACCACCGGGGAAATTGATTCTAACTATGGCTACACCTTC